This TCR beta chain derives from a study of CD8 T cells in ankylosing spondylitis. TCRdb reprocessed the 5' RACE reads via MiXCR and lists one record per CDR3 protein. The data show just over 300,000 distinct CDR3 sequences, with around 21% seen just once and roughly 3.6% held by the top ten. This clonotype occurred many times. The V and J ends lost 7 bases and 0 bases respectively, with 13 bases between them. The CDR3 length is 15 residues. This clonotype was obtained from a female donor with ankylosing spondylitis or in good health (not recorded which). V is TRBV12-3 or TRBV12-4 and J is TRBJ1-5; D call uncertain. Material for sequencing was blood, either unsorted or a sorted T cell fraction (not recorded which). The DNA for the CDR3 is TGTGCCAGCACCGAGGACGGATATAGCAATCAGCCCCAGCATTTT. Encoded protein: CASTEDGYSNQPQHF.